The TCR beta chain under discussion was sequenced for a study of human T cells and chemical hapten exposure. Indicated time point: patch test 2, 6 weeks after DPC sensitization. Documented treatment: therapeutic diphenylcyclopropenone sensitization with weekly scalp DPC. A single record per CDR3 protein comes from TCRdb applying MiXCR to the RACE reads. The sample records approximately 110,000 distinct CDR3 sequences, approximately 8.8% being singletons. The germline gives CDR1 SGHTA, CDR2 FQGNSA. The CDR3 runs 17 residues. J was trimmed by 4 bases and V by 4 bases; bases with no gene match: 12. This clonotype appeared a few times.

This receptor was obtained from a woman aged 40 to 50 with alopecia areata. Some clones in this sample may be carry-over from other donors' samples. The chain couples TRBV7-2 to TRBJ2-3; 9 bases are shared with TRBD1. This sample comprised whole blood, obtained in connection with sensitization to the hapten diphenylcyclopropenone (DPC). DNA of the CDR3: TGTGCCAGCAGCTCTACCGGACAGGGGAACCGTGCAGATACGCAGTATTTT. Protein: CASSSTGQGNRADTQYF.